This TCR beta chain was found in a study of CD8 T cells in ankylosing spondylitis. Study-wide results and caveats: Roughly eight highly homologous variants made up a TCR beta motif that seemed to typify ankylosing spondylitis blood.

For this clonotype: Its antigen is not known.

Each TCR beta library was made by quantitative 5'-RACE that incorporated molecular barcodes. TCRdb passed the 5' RACE reads through MiXCR, listing each CDR3 protein once. The sample lists around 490,000 distinct CDR3 sequences; less than 6% were seen once. The germline V gene has CDR1 MNHEY and CDR2 SVGEGT. V was pared by 7 bases and J by 4 bases, with 14 bases between. The CDR3 has 14 amino acids. This sequence joins TRBV6-2 or TRBV6-3 and TRBJ1-3; D not resolved. The sequence came from a male donor with ankylosing spondylitis. Sample: blood, either unsorted or a sorted T cell fraction (not recorded which). CDR3 DNA sequence: TGTGCCAGCATTGGTTTCGGTGGCGGAAACACCATATATTTT. It encodes CASIGFGGGNTIYF.